Below, 25 T cell receptor beta chains from the same sample are listed, as sequenced in a study of control samples from healthy donors and cancer patients. TCRdb's table, derived via immunoSEQ multiplex PCR, lists solely in-frame clones and lacks some. The sample yields about 120,000 clones, 80% to 90% seen once. Sequencing was carried out using PBMCs. The origin of the receptors is a woman in her forties or fifties with colorectal cancer.

The chain is built from TRBV9 and TRBJ1-5; perhaps TRBD1 as D (6 bases). The CDR3 is made up of 16 amino acids. V lost 3 bases and J 0 bases, leaving 13 bases between the germline ends. The germline gives CDR1 SGDLS, CDR2 YYNGEE. The CDR3: CASSAGTPNSNQPQHF. CDR3 bases: TGTGCCAGCAGCGCTGGGACACCTAATAGCAATCAGCCCCAGCATTTT.

Here the CDR3 reads CASSSMDKLLYEQYF. CDR3 sequence (DNA): TGTGCCAGCAGCTCCATGGACAAGCTTCTCTACGAGCAGTACTTC. This chain uses TRBV11-2 with TRBJ2-7, with D perhaps matching TRBD1 (5 bases). The CDR3 runs 15 residues. Trimming stripped 4 bases from V and 3 bases from J, with 16 bases between. The germline V gene encodes CDR1 SGHAT and CDR2 FQNNGV. The complete variable domain, with remaining parts taken from reference TRBV11-2 and TRBJ2-7, reads EAGVAQSPRYKIIEKRQSVAFWCNPISGHATLYWYQQILGQGPKLLIQFQNNGVVDDSQLPKDRFSAERLKGVDSTLKIQPAKLEDSAVYLCASSSMDKLLYEQYFGPGTRLTVT.

V gene TRBV5-4 combines with J gene TRBJ2-5; D remains ambiguous. V was trimmed by 4 bases and J by 4 bases, leaving 5 bases between them. Germline CDR1 SGHNT, CDR2 YYREEE (reference sequence). The CDR3 has 11 residues. CDR3 in amino acids: CASSVGETQYF. CDR3 in DNA: TGTGCCAGCAGCGTAGGAGAGACCCAGTACTTC.

The V and J genes are TRBV6-5 and TRBJ1-1, with D possibly matching TRBD1 (6 bases). The CDR3 extends over 15 amino acids. Per the germline V gene, CDR1 is MNHEY and CDR2 is SVGAGI. Trimming removed 6 bases from V and 2 bases from J, with 16 bases in between. DNA for the CDR3: TGTGCCAGCAGGACGCGGGCCAGGGGTAACACTGAAGCTTTCTTT. Translated, it gives CASRTRARGNTEAFF.

Comment on this clone: One junction end does not reproduce the germline sequence, and a read error may be involved. The rearrangement joins TRBV19 to TRBJ1-1, with TRBD1 matching over 8 bases. Germline V gene lookup returns CDR1 LNHDA and CDR2 SQIVND (reference sequence). This CDR3 has 14 residues. The CDR3 region is CASSFNRGDTGAFF. CDR3 nucleotides: TGTGCCAGTAGTTTTAACAGGGGGGACACTGGAGCTTTCTTT. Combining the CDR3 with reference TRBV19 and TRBJ1-1 gives the whole variable domain DGGITQSPKYLFRKEGQNVTLSCEQNLNHDAMYWYRQDPGQGLRLIYYSQIVNDFQKGDIAEGYSVSREKKESFPLTVTSAQKNPTAFYLCASSFNRGDTGAFFGQGTRLTVV.

The chain has TRBV3-1 (or the pseudogene TRBV3-2) and TRBJ2-5; TRBD2 aligns across 11 bases. The CDR3 consists of 14 residues. Germline V gives CDR1 LGHDT, CDR2 YNNKEL (reference sequence). V was clipped by 4 bases and J by 12 bases; unmatched bases: 10. The CDR3 DNA is TGTGCCAGCAGCCCGCTTGGACTAGCGGGCTTGGAGTACTTC. Encoded protein: CASSPLGLAGLEYF.

The chain joins TRBV6-5 to TRBJ2-7; D is tentatively TRBD1 or TRBD2 (6 bases each). Germline V lookup: CDR1 MNHEY, CDR2 SVGAGI. The CDR3 totals 16 residues. V was clipped by 0 bases and J by 3 bases, with 15 bases between them. CDR3 in DNA: TGTGCCAGCAGTTACTCGTACGGGGGCCGGAGCTACGAGCAGTACTTC. It codes for CASSYSYGGRSYEQYF.

V usage is TRBV29-1 and J usage is TRBJ1-1; tentatively, D is TRBD1 (5 bases). The CDR3 runs to 13 residues. V was trimmed by 5 bases and J by 3 bases, leaving 13 bases between them. Per the germline V gene, CDR1 is SQVTM and CDR2 is ANQGSEA. In nucleotides, the CDR3 is TGCAGCGTTTCTTCGGGGGGGGACACTGAAGCTTTCTTT. Encoded protein: CSVSSGGDTEAFF.

The chain uses TRBV18 and TRBJ1-3; weak D call: TRBD1 (5 bases). Deletions cut 3 bases from V and 0 bases from J, with 18 bases between. The germline V gene encodes CDR1 KGHSH and CDR2 LQKENI. The CDR3 covers 18 residues. The chain's CDR3 is CASSPQGVRSGSGNTIYF. DNA of the CDR3: TGTGCCAGCTCACCGCAAGGGGTGCGATCGGGCTCTGGAAACACCATATATTTT.

This sequence joins TRBV28 and TRBJ2-1; 11 nucleotides agree with TRBD2. The length of the CDR3 is 22 residues. J gave up 5 bases and V 4 bases, and 25 bases lay outside the gene matches. CDR1 is MDHEN, CDR2 SYDVKM, per germline. The CDR3 region is CASSSRGWVVAGGRVRDNEQFF. The CDR3 nucleotides are TGTGCCAGCAGTTCGCGGGGATGGGTGGTAGCGGGAGGGAGGGTTAGAGACAATGAGCAGTTCTTC.

The chain recombines TRBV6-1 with TRBJ2-2, with 10 bases identical to TRBD2. V trimming: 2 bases; J trimming: 3 bases; junction bases outside the gene matches: 6. This CDR3 comprises 17 residues. CDR1 and CDR2 (germline): MNHNS, SASEGT. The CDR3 sequence is CASSEPGTSEHTGELFF. Written as DNA, the CDR3 is TGTGCCAGCAGTGAACCGGGGACTAGCGAACACACCGGGGAGCTGTTTTTT.

This clone appeared a few times. The sample holds other DNA sequences that translate to the same CDR3. The chain has TRBV6-5 and TRBJ1-6; D is unclear. V was cut by 5 bases and J by 7 bases, with 6 bases left in between. CDR3 length: 12 residues. Germline lookup yields CDR1 MNHEY and CDR2 SVGAGI. This CDR3 is CASSRINSPLHF. Written as DNA, the CDR3 is TGTGCCAGCAGTCGGATCAATTCACCCCTCCACTTT.

The V call is TRBV6-1, the J call TRBJ2-5; D is unresolved. The V and J ends lost 1 base and 1 base respectively, with 7 bases between them. CDR1 is MNHNS, CDR2 SASEGT, per germline. This CDR3 spans 14 amino acids. The CDR3 protein is CASSEGLVQETQYF. The CDR3 nucleotides read TGTGCCAGCAGTGAAGGGTTAGTCCAAGAGACCCAGTACTTC.

This sequence joins TRBV7-3 and TRBJ2-5; 8 bases are a match to TRBD2. CDR3 length: 17 residues. Germline-derived CDR1 and CDR2 are SGHTA and FQGTGA. V lost 2 bases to trimming and J lost 3 bases; unmatched junction nucleotides: 11. CDR3 loop: CASSLGSGGMNEETQYF. CDR3 bases: TGTGCCAGCAGCTTAGGCTCGGGAGGGATGAACGAAGAGACCCAGTACTTC.

This clone was recorded only once. The rearrangement uses TRBV7-2 and TRBJ2-3; D is unresolved. Trimming shortened V by 4 bases and J by 2 bases, and 19 bases separated the two germline ends. The CDR3 runs to 17 residues. CDR1 is SGHTA, CDR2 FQGNSA, per germline. CDR3 residues: CASSYSPAYPYTDTQYF. CDR3 sequence (DNA): TGTGCCAGCAGCTATAGCCCAGCCTACCCTTACACAGATACGCAGTATTTT.

The rearrangement links TRBV11-2 to TRBJ1-1; 11 positions agree with TRBD1. The CDR3 consists of 14 residues. Germline values: CDR1 SGHAT, CDR2 FQNNGV. The V segment lost 9 bases and the J segment 3 bases; nucleotides outside the gene matches: 6. As DNA, the CDR3 is TGTGCCAGTGGACAGGGGGCCAGGGACACTGAAGCTTTCTTT. Residues: CASGQGARDTEAFF. Looking up the rest from reference TRBV11-2 and TRBJ1-1 gives the full variable domain: EAGVAQSPRYKIIEKRQSVAFWCNPISGHATLYWYQQILGQGPKLLIQFQNNGVVDDSQLPKDRFSAERLKGVDSTLKIQPAKLEDSAVYLCASGQGARDTEAFFGQGTRLTVV.

This chain joins TRBV7-6 and TRBJ2-7; weak D call: TRBD1 (5 bases). V was trimmed by 5 bases and J by 3 bases, leaving 17 bases between them. The CDR3 length is 15 residues. Germline assignment: CDR1 SGHVS and CDR2 FNYEAQ. CDR3 DNA sequence: TGTGCCAGCAGCAAAGGGGCCGGATTAAGCTACGAGCAGTACTTC. Its protein product is CASSKGAGLSYEQYF.

The V call is TRBV28, the J call TRBJ2-1, with 8 bases identical to TRBD2. The CDR3 extends over 14 amino acids. Germline V gene data show CDR1 as MDHEN and CDR2 as SYDVKM. With 10 bases clipped from V and 2 bases from J, the junction kept 7 bases outside the gene matches. In nucleotides, the CDR3 is TGTGCCACCAGAGAGCGGGAGCCCTACAATGAGCAGTTCTTC. Protein sequence: CATREREPYNEQFF.

The chain uses TRBV3-1 (or the pseudogene TRBV3-2) and TRBJ1-2; 8 nucleotides line up with TRBD1. This CDR3 has 16 amino acids. Germline-derived CDR1 and CDR2 are LGHDT and YNNKEL (reference sequence). V lost 5 bases, J lost 0 bases, and 8 bases stayed unmatched. CDR3: CASSAQPTGANYGYTF. Here the CDR3 DNA reads TGTGCCAGCAGCGCTCAACCGACAGGGGCTAACTATGGCTACACCTTC.

A few counts support this clone. The V call is TRBV19, the J call TRBJ1-6; 9 nucleotides align to TRBD1. Trimming took 7 bases from V and 10 from J; bases not matched to a gene: 8. The CDR3 consists of 14 residues. The germline gives CDR1 LNHDA, CDR2 SQIVND (reference sequence). The CDR3 DNA follows: TGTGCCAGTAAGACAGGGGGTATATGGTCACCCCTCCACTTT. Residues: CASKTGGIWSPLHF.

The chain carries TRBV10-3 and TRBJ2-3, with TRBD1 as a possible D gene (6 bases). Trimming left V 6 bases short and J 1 base short, with 11 bases between. The CDR3 runs to 14 residues. Germline CDR1 reads ENHRY; CDR2 reads SYGVKD. The CDR3 protein is CAIRNRVGTDTQYF. CDR3 coding DNA: TGTGCCATCAGAAACAGGGTCGGCACAGATACGCAGTATTTT.

This CDR3 reads CASSQEKREGNEQFF. In nucleotides, the CDR3 is TGCGCCAGCAGCCAAGAAAAGCGGGAGGGTAATGAGCAGTTCTTC. The chain is built from TRBV4-1 and TRBJ2-1, with TRBD2 identical over 10 bases. This CDR3 has 15 amino acids. After removal of 0 bases from V and 7 bases from J, the junction contained 3 bases not matched to a gene. Germline V lookup: CDR1 MGHRA, CDR2 YSYEKL.

The chain couples TRBV5-1 to TRBJ2-1, with unresolved D. Trimming stripped 0 bases from V and 9 bases from J, with 10 bases between. Germline values: CDR1 SGHRS, CDR2 YFSETQ. The length of the CDR3 is 13 residues. CDR3 loop: CASSLGDGGEQFF. As DNA, the CDR3 is TGCGCCAGCAGCTTGGGAGACGGCGGTGAGCAGTTCTTC.

The chain combines TRBV5-1 with TRBJ2-3, with D unresolved. CDR3 length: 13 residues. Germline CDR1 SGHRS, CDR2 YFSETQ. Trimming cost V 3 bases and J 4 bases, with 9 bases left between them. This CDR3 is CASSYDRADTQYF. CDR3 in DNA: TGCGCCAGCAGCTACGACCGGGCAGATACGCAGTATTTT.

The chain is built from TRBV27 and TRBJ2-5; D is uncertain. The CDR3 consists of 16 residues. V gave up 0 bases and J gave up 5 bases, with 16 bases separating them. Per the germline V gene, CDR1 is MNHEY and CDR2 is SMNVEV (reference sequence). For the CDR3, the DNA is TGTGCCAGCAGTTTATCCCAGTCGATGTGGCGTGAGACCCAGTACTTC. Its protein is CASSLSQSMWRETQYF.